These 2 T cell receptor beta chains were all obtained from the same sample, sequenced in a study of blood T cell repertoires in COVID-19. The repertoire was sequenced with immunoSEQ multiplex PCR; TCRdb's copy has only in-frame clones and lacks some. The sample carries a few hundred thousand clones, 84% recorded once. The sequenced sample consisted of peripheral blood. Receptors were obtained from a woman in her twenties or thirties who had recovered from COVID-19.

Here the CDR3 DNA reads TGTGCCAGCAGCTCAAGGGGTCTGGGCTCGGAGGGCTACACCTTC. This gives the protein CASSSRGLGSEGYTF. The chain carries TRBV7-9 and TRBJ1-2; perhaps TRBD1 as D (5 bases). Trimming removed 4 bases from V and 8 bases from J, with 20 bases in between. The CDR3 is 15 amino acids. Germline-derived CDR1 and CDR2 are SEHNR and FQNEAQ (reference sequence).

The rearrangement links TRBV27 to TRBJ1-2, with 9 bases identical to TRBD1. In germline, CDR1 is MNHEY, CDR2 SMNVEV (reference sequence). Trimming at V came to 3 bases and at J to 3 bases, leaving 5 bases not matched to a gene. The CDR3 spans 15 residues. The CDR3 region has the DNA TGTGCCAGCAGTTTCACAGGGGGCGGTTACTATGGCTACACCTTC. As protein: CASSFTGGGYYGYTF.